The 7 T cell receptor beta chains below all came from one sample that was sequenced in a study of CD8 T cells in Susac syndrome. Roughly 0.45 to 1 ug RNA was reverse transcribed with random hexamers. Via MiXCR, TCRdb re-called the immunoSEQ multiplex PCR reads, giving one row per CDR3 protein. The sample has some 160,000 distinct CDR3 sequences; roughly 94% are singletons. The sequenced material came from CD4+ T cells from PBMCs. The origin of the receptors is a human donor in good health.

The chain carries TRBV6-5 and TRBJ2-1; D is unclear. Germline assignment: CDR1 MNHEY and CDR2 SVGAGI. CDR3 length: 12 amino acids. Trimming left V 4 bases short and J 10 bases short, with 11 bases between. The CDR3 sequence: CASSSVAREQFF. CDR3 nucleotides: TGTGCCAGCAGTTCCGTGGCACGAGAGCAGTTCTTC.

This clonotype was seen once. The chain links TRBV20-1 to TRBJ1-4, with 7 bases that match TRBD1. The CDR3 loop spans 14 amino acids. CDR1 and CDR2 (germline): DFQATT, SNEGSKA (reference sequence). V was clipped by 5 bases and J by 3 bases; unmatched bases: 6. As DNA, the CDR3 is TGCAGTGCTTCACCGGGACAGTCTAATGAAAAACTGTTTTTT. It is translated as CSASPGQSNEKLFF.

V gene TRBV6-5 combines with J gene TRBJ2-7; TRBD1 matches 10 bases. Germline lookup yields CDR1 MNHEY and CDR2 SVGAGI. The junction had 10 bases not matched to a gene; V was cut back by 6 bases and J by 5 bases. This CDR3 is 15 amino acids long. DNA of the CDR3: TGTGCCAGCAGCCAACCGGGACAGGGGCGCAACGAGCAGTACTTC. Its translation is CASSQPGQGRNEQYF.

V gene TRBV7-9 combines with J gene TRBJ2-7, with D maybe TRBD2 (5 bases). This CDR3 has 14 residues. V lost 5 bases, J lost 6 bases, and 17 bases lay in between. The germline gives CDR1 SEHNR, CDR2 FQNEAQ (reference sequence). CDR3 loop: CASSLVDTGGEQYF. The CDR3 coding sequence is TGTGCCAGCAGCCTTGTAGACACTGGAGGCGAGCAGTACTTC.

The chain couples TRBV7-9 to TRBJ1-1, with 8 bases identical to TRBD1. The junction had 8 bases not matched to a gene; V was cut back by 7 bases and J by 4 bases. CDR1 is SEHNR and CDR2 is FQNEAQ in the germline V gene (reference sequence). The length of the CDR3 is 14 residues. CDR3 loop: CASNSITGGTEAFF. In DNA, the CDR3 is TGTGCCAGCAACTCAATAACAGGGGGCACTGAAGCTTTCTTT.

V is TRBV12-3 or TRBV12-4 and J is TRBJ2-7; 7 nucleotides agree with TRBD1. This CDR3 spans 14 amino acids. Trimming removed 7 bases from V and 0 bases from J; junction bases left unmatched: 6. CDR3 sequence: CASTSGTDSYEQYF. The CDR3 bases are TGTGCCAGCACCTCAGGGACAGACTCCTACGAGCAGTACTTC.

V is TRBV7-8 and J is TRBJ2-3; D remains unclear. The CDR3 sequence is 15 residues long. The germline V gene has CDR1 SGHVS and CDR2 FQNEAQ. V was pared by 5 bases and J by 0 bases, with 12 bases between. CDR3 nucleotide sequence: TGTGCCAGCAGCCCGGTGGGCGGTAGCACAGATACGCAGTATTTT. This encodes CASSPVGGSTDTQYF.